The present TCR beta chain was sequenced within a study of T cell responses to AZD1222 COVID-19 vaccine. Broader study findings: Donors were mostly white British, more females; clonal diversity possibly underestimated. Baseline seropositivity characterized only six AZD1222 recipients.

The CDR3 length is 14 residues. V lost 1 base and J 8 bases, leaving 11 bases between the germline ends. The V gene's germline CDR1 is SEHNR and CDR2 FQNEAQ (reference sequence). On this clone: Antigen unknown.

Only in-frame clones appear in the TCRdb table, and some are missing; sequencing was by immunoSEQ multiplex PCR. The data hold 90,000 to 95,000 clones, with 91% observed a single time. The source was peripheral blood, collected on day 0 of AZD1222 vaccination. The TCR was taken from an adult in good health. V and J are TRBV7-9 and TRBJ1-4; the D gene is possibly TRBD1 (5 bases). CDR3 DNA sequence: TGTGCCAGCAGCTTAGTAGGGGTTGTGGAAAAACTGTTTTTT. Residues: CASSLVGVVEKLFF.